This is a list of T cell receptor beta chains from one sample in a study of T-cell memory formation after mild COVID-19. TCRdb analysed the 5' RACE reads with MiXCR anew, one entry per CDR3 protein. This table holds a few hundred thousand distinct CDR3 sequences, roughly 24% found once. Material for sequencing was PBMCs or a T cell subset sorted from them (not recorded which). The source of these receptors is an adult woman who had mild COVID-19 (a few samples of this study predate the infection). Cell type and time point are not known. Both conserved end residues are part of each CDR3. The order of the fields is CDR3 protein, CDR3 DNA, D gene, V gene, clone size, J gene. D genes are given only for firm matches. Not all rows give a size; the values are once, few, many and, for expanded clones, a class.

CDR3: CSVESAEGRGYEQFF; DNA: TGCAGCGTTGAATCGGCGGAGGGGAGAGGCTATGAGCAGTTCTTC; D: -; V: TRBV29-1; size: -; J: TRBJ2-1
CDR3: CSAVWETQYF; DNA: TGCAGCGCCGTGTGGGAGACCCAGTACTTC; D: -; V: TRBV29-1; size: few; J: TRBJ2-5
CDR3: CASSYSKAGGPPLVQDEQFF; DNA: TGTGCCAGCAGTTACTCGAAAGCGGGGGGGCCTCCTCTCGTACAGGATGAGCAGTTCTTC; D: TRBD2; V: TRBV6-5; size: -; J: TRBJ2-1
CDR3: CASSLARVTHGNTIYF; DNA: TGTGCCAGCAGCTTAGCGCGGGTGACACATGGAAACACCATATATTTT; D: -; V: TRBV7-9; size: -; J: TRBJ1-3
CDR3: CASSSVGEGRRDNEQFF; DNA: TGCGCCAGCAGTTCCGTGGGTGAGGGGAGACGGGACAATGAGCAGTTCTTC; D: -; V: TRBV5-1; size: -; J: TRBJ2-1
CDR3: CASSPGQGRNEQFF; DNA: TGTGCCAGCAGCCCCGGACAGGGAAGGAATGAGCAGTTCTTC; D: TRBD1; V: TRBV7-3; size: few; J: TRBJ2-1
CDR3: CASSQASSDEQFF; DNA: TGCGCCAGCAGCCAAGCATCTAGCGATGAGCAGTTCTTC; D: -; V: TRBV4-1; size: -; J: TRBJ2-1
CDR3: CASSEAGTGGPEAFF; DNA: TGTGCCAGCAGTGAGGCCGGGACAGGGGGGCCTGAAGCTTTCTTT; D: TRBD1; V: TRBV25-1; size: -; J: TRBJ1-1
CDR3: CASGDYRGDSNQPQHF; DNA: TGCGCCAGCGGGGATTACAGGGGAGATAGCAATCAGCCCCAGCATTTT; D: TRBD1; V: TRBV4-1; size: -; J: TRBJ1-5
CDR3: CATSDGGNQPQHF; DNA: TGTGCCACCAGTGATGGGGGTAATCAGCCCCAGCATTTT; D: -; V: TRBV24-1; size: -; J: TRBJ1-5
CDR3: CASSMGQSYGYTF; DNA: TGTGCCAGTAGTATGGGACAATCCTATGGCTACACCTTC; D: -; V: TRBV19; size: -; J: TRBJ1-2
CDR3: CASSSRTSGVRNEQFF; DNA: TGTGCCAGCAGCTCCCGGACTAGCGGGGTTCGGAATGAGCAGTTCTTC; D: TRBD2; V: TRBV9; size: few; J: TRBJ2-1
CDR3: CSALKGMGGYTF; DNA: TGCAGTGCTTTGAAGGGGATGGGTGGCTACACCTTC; D: -; V: TRBV20-1; size: -; J: TRBJ1-2
CDR3: CASSVGLLGDEQFF; DNA: TGTGCCAGCAGCGTAGGATTGCTCGGCGATGAGCAGTTCTTC; D: -; V: TRBV9; size: many; J: TRBJ2-1
CDR3: CASRPGLADSTDTQYF; DNA: TGTGCCAGCCGCCCGGGACTAGCGGACAGCACAGATACGCAGTATTTT; D: TRBD2; V: TRBV6-5; size: once; J: TRBJ2-3
CDR3: CASSLYNSGGNYGYTF; DNA: TGTGCCAGCAGTTTATACAATTCGGGCGGCAACTATGGCTACACCTTC; D: -; V: TRBV12-3/TRBV12-4; size: few; J: TRBJ1-2
CDR3: CATWDNYGYTF; DNA: TGTGCCACCTGGGATAACTATGGCTACACCTTC; D: -; V: TRBV6-5; size: -; J: TRBJ1-2
CDR3: CASSSQGQVTHYEQYF; DNA: TGTGCCAGCAGCTCTCAAGGGCAGGTGACACACTACGAGCAGTACTTC; D: -; V: TRBV7-9; size: few; J: TRBJ2-7
CDR3: CASSVRFVAEAFF; DNA: TGTGCCAGCAGTGTCCGGTTTGTCGCTGAAGCTTTCTTT; D: -; V: TRBV12-3/TRBV12-4; size: once; J: TRBJ1-1
CDR3: CASSDREEEQFF; DNA: TGTGCCAGCAGCGACAGGGAAGAGGAGCAGTTCTTC; D: TRBD1; V: TRBV3-1; size: -; J: TRBJ2-1
CDR3: CASTPRTGSGYTF; DNA: TGTGCCAGCACCCCGCGCACGGGAAGTGGCTACACCTTC; D: -; V: TRBV12-3/TRBV12-4; size: few; J: TRBJ1-2
CDR3: CASSLRDSLMNYGYTF; DNA: TGTGCCAGCAGTCTCCGGGACAGTCTGATGAACTATGGCTACACCTTC; D: TRBD1; V: TRBV12-3/TRBV12-4; size: few; J: TRBJ1-2
CDR3: CASSLGRDFYNEQFF; DNA: TGCGCCAGCAGCTTGGGTAGGGATTTTTACAATGAGCAGTTCTTC; D: -; V: TRBV5-1; size: few; J: TRBJ2-1
CDR3: CASSPWDRLSYEQYF; DNA: TGCGCCAGCAGCCCCTGGGACCGCCTGTCCTACGAGCAGTACTTC; D: -; V: TRBV5-1; size: few; J: TRBJ2-7
CDR3: CASRASGPWDDTQYF; DNA: TGTGCCAGCAGGGCTAGCGGCCCATGGGACGATACGCAGTATTTT; D: TRBD2; V: TRBV7-9; size: few; J: TRBJ2-3
CDR3: CASSLGRAESNEQFF; DNA: TGCGCCAGCAGCCTCGGACGAGCAGAAAGCAATGAGCAGTTCTTC; D: -; V: TRBV4-3; size: -; J: TRBJ2-1
CDR3: CASLYTGELFF; DNA: TGTGCCAGCCTCTACACCGGGGAGCTGTTTTTT; D: -; V: TRBV7-9; size: few; J: TRBJ2-2